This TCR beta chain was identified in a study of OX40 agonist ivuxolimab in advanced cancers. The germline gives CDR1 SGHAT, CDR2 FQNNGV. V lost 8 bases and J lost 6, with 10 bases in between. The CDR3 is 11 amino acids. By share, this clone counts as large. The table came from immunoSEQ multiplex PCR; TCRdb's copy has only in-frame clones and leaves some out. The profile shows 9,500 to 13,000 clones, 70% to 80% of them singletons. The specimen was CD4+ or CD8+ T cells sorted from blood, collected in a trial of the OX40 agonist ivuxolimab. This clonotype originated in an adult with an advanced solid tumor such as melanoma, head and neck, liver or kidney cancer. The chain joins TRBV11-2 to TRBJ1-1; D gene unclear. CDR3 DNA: TGTGCCAGCTCCTCCGGGCCTGAAGCTTTCTTT. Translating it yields CASSSGPEAFF.